Below, one T cell receptor beta chain is given with its context. This clonotype was observed many times. This clone's antigen is unknown. Qualities for individual bases were not recorded, and no much larger clone is one base off. The data were obtained in a study of early T cells in non-severe SARS-CoV-2 infection (dated by TCRdb to the early 2020s). Concerning the study at large: Bulk RNA from unsorted whole blood was used for TCR sequencing, so alpha and beta chains could not be paired. Results the study describes overall, beyond this receptor: VDJdb matching was skewed toward anti-spike CD8 responses, so virus-specific expansions were likely underestimated and private and CD4 specificities were missed.

Receptor libraries were prepared by 5' RACE. Sequencing instrument: NextSeq 500. Unique molecular identifiers were attached to individual cDNA molecules in the TCR library protocol so that sequencing error and PCR bias could be corrected. Both TCR alpha and beta chains were sequenced, and tight co-correlation was observed between alpha and beta sequence abundances in each sample. The paper's processing steps were these. Decombinator V4 was used to annotate the V gene, J gene and CDR3 of the TCR sequences. TCRs were defined as expanded if a significant change between any two time points was detected under a Poisson model with p below 0.0001. TCR abundances were normalised to the total number of TCRs sequenced per sample and were expressed as counts per million. MAIT TCRs were defined by TRAV1-2 paired with TRAJ12, TRAJ20 or TRAJ33, and iNKT TCRs by TRAV10 paired with TRAJ18. VDJdb, accessed 1 November 2021, was searched for CMV, EBV and SARS-CoV-2 annotated TCRs, with TCRs annotated for multiple antigens excluded. Using fastp trimming at Q25 and MiXCR clonotype assembly, TCRdb reanalyzed the public sequencing data and kept in-frame beta chains. Rows are combined by CDR3 protein, so each entry shows the most common genes and DNA. The V and J calls come from TCRdb's annotation, not from the publication. For this sample the table gives around 40,000 distinct CDR3 sequences, of which about 11% were detected only once. The ten largest account for about 9.5% of the sample.

A case-control design nested within a healthcare worker cohort in London, UK, was used, with weekly nasopharyngeal swab PCR tests and blood sampling performed. Healthcare workers were recruited during the week of the UK lockdown, between 23 and 31 March 2020, and followed weekly for up to about 15 weeks. V trim: 6 bases; J trim: 0 bases; unmatched bases: 10. The CDR3 numbers 16 residues from cysteine through phenylalanine. Just CDR3 DNA is preserved here, 48 bases in frame from base 1. The germline V gene (reference sequence) provides CDR1 MNHNY and CDR2 SVGAGI. The TCR was taken from an adult who was a healthcare worker with PCR-confirmed SARS-CoV-2 infection or an uninfected control (not recorded which). The chain employs TRBV6-6 and TRBJ2-7; the junction holds 8 bases that match TRBD2. Material for sequencing was whole blood. The base sequence is TGTGCCAGCAGGGCGGGGGGACTTTCGGACTCCTACGAGCAGTACTTC. This is translated as CASRAGGLSDSYEQYF.